The 5 T cell receptor beta chains given below trace back to one sample, sequenced in a study of beta chain features in type 1 diabetes. General study points: All four CD4+ subsets of Type 1 diabetes patients contained TCRB CDR3s that were moderately but significantly shorter.

TCRB transcripts that were expressed got sequenced, as all of the isolated RNA had been reverse transcribed. Produced via immunoSEQ multiplex PCR; TCRdb's table is partial and in-frame only. Here the sample spans hundreds of thousands of clones, around 15% being singletons. Their antigen targets remain unknown. Specimen: naive CD4+ T cells from blood. The receptors here all came from a man between 18 and 35 years old with type 1 diabetes.

The chain employs TRBV7-9 and TRBJ1-4; 8 bases are shared with TRBD1. The CDR3 runs 14 residues. CDR1 and CDR2 from the germline V gene are SEHNR and FQNEAQ (reference sequence). Trimming took 2 bases from V and 10 from J; bases not matched to a gene: 6. The CDR3: CASSLTGGVGKLFF. DNA of the CDR3: TGTGCCAGCAGCTTAACAGGGGGGGTTGGAAAACTGTTTTTT.

There are a few counts of this clone. This chain links TRBV5-1 with TRBJ1-2, with D possibly matching TRBD1 (6 bases). Trimming shortened V by 1 base and J by 5 bases, and 9 bases separated the two germline ends. The CDR3 sequence is 13 residues long. CDR1 and CDR2 (germline): SGHRS, YFSETQ. The CDR3 DNA follows: TGCGCCAGCAGCTTGTACAGGGCTTATGGCTACACCTTC. Translation gives CASSLYRAYGYTF.

This clone was detected a few times. V is TRBV7-2 and J is TRBJ2-2, with TRBD1 as a possible D gene (6 bases). The V gene's germline CDR1 is SGHTA and CDR2 FQGNSA. The CDR3 has 14 residues. V lost 5 bases, J lost 5 bases, and 12 bases lay in between. The DNA of the CDR3 is TGTGCCAGCAGCCCAGGGGTCAGGACCGGGGAGCTGTTTTTT. It yields the protein CASSPGVRTGELFF.

V and J are TRBV6-6 and TRBJ2-7; possible D gene TRBD2, 7 bases. The CDR3 consists of 16 residues. Germline V lookup: CDR1 MNHNY, CDR2 SVGAGI (reference sequence). The germline V and J ends were trimmed by 6 bases and 9 bases, with 27 bases remaining between them. The CDR3: CASSSNLAGATRGQYF. In DNA form, the CDR3 reads TGTGCCAGCAGCTCCAACTTGGCGGGGGCTACCCGAGGGCAGTACTTC.

This clone was found a few times. V is TRBV18 and J is TRBJ1-3, with TRBD1 matching 7 bases. The CDR3 spans 16 residues. Germline V CDR1 and CDR2: KGHSH, LQKENI. The trim removed 3 bases at V and 0 bases at J, leaving 5 bases unmatched. The CDR3 spells CASSPLSGGSGNTIYF. The CDR3 nucleotides read TGTGCCAGCTCACCCCTTTCAGGGGGCTCTGGAAACACCATATATTTT.